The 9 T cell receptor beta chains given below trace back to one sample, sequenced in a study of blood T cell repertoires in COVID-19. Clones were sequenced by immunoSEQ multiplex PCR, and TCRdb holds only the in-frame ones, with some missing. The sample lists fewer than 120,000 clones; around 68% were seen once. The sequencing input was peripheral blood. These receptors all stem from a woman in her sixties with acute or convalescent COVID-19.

The CDR3 region is CASSIPDTRRYGYTF. The CDR3, as DNA: TGTGCCAGTAGTATCCCGGACACACGACGTTATGGCTACACCTTC. This chain joins TRBV19 and TRBJ1-2; weak D call: TRBD1 (5 bases). Germline V gene lookup returns CDR1 LNHDA and CDR2 SQIVND (reference sequence). The length of the CDR3 is 15 residues. V was shortened by 3 bases and J by 5 bases, with 16 bases between the two germline ends.

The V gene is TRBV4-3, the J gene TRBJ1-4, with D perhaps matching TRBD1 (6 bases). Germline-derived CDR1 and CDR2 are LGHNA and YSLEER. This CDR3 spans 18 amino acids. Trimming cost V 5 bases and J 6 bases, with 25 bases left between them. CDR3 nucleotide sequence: TGCGCCAGCAGCTATAACAGGGTATCGGCTTCGAACGATGAAAAACTGTTTTTT. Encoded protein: CASSYNRVSASNDEKLFF.

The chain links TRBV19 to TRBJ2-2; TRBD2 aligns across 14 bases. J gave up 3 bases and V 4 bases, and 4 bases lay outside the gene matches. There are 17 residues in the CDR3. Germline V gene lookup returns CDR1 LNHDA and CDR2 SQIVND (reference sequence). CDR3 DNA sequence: TGTGCCAGTAGTACCGGACTAGCGGGGGGCCACACCGGGGAGCTGTTTTTT. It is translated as CASSTGLAGGHTGELFF.

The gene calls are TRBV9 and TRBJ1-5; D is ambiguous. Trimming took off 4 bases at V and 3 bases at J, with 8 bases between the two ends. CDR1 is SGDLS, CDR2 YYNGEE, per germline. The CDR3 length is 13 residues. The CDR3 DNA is TGTGCCAGCAGCCAAGGACTCAATCAGCCCCAGCATTTT. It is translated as CASSQGLNQPQHF.

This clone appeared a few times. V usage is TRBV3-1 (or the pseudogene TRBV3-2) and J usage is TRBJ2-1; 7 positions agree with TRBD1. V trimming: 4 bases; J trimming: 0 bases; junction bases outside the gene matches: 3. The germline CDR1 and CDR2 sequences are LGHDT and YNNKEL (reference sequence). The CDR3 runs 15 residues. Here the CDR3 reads CASSRDSGSYNEQFF. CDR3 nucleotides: TGTGCCAGCAGCCGGGACAGCGGCTCCTACAATGAGCAGTTCTTC.

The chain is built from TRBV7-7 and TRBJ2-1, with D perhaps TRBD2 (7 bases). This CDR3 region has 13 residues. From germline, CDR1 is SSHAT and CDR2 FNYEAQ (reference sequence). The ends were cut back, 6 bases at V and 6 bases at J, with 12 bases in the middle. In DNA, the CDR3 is TGTGCCAGCAGTCCCGGGGGGCGCAATGAGCAGTTCTTC. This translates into CASSPGGRNEQFF. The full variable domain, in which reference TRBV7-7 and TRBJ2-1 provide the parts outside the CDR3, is GAGVSQSPRYKVTKRGQDVTLRCDPISSHATLYWYQQALGQGPEFLTYFNYEAQPDKSGLPSDRFSAERPEGSISTLTIQRTEQRDSAMYRCASSPGGRNEQFFGPGTRLTVL.

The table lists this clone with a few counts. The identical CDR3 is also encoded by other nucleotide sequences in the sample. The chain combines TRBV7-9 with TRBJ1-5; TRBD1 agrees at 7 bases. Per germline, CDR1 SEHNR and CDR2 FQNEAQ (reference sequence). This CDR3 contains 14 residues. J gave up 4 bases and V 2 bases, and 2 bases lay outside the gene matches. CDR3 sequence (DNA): TGTGCCAGCAGCTTAACAGGGGATAATCAGCCCCAGCATTTT. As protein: CASSLTGDNQPQHF.

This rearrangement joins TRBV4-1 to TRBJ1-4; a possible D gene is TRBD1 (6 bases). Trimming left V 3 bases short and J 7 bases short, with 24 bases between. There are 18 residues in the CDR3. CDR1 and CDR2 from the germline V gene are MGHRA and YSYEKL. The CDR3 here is CASSHRSGGRVVSEKLFF. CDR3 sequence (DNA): TGCGCCAGCAGCCATAGATCCGGGGGGCGCGTTGTATCTGAAAAACTGTTTTTT.

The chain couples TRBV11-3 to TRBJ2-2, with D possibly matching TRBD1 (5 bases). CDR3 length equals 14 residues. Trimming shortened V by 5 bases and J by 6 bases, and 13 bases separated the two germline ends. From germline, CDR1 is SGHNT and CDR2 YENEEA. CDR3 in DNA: TGTGCCAGCAGCGGTGGGCAGGGCCCCGGGGAGCTGTTTTTT. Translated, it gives CASSGGQGPGELFF.